Listed here are 20 T cell receptor beta chains from one sample, sequenced in a study of shared clonotypes between healthy human individuals. Produced via immunoSEQ multiplex PCR; TCRdb's table is partial and in-frame only. The repertoire holds around 2.5 million clones, with roughly 93% as singletons. Sequenced material: naive CD4+ T cells from PBMCs. Indicated subset: CD45RA+ positively selected. Receptors were obtained from a man between 18 and 29 years old in good health. Some clones in this sample may be carry-over from other donors' samples.

The V and J genes are TRBV6-5 and TRBJ2-7; tentative D call: TRBD2 (6 bases). Germline V gene sequence: CDR1 MNHEY, CDR2 SVGAGI. V lost 2 bases and J lost 3, with 8 bases in between. The CDR3 loop spans 13 amino acids. The CDR3 DNA sequence: TGTGCCAGCAGTTACCCGGGACTCTACGAGCAGTACTTC. It specifies CASSYPGLYEQYF.

This clone was recorded a few times. V gene TRBV29-1 combines with J gene TRBJ1-5; D is uncertain. V shed 3 bases and J shed 0 bases, with 6 bases lying between them. Germline V gives CDR1 SQVTM, CDR2 ANQGSEA. CDR3 length: 13 residues. CDR3 nucleotide sequence: TGCAGCGTTGAGGACGATAGCAATCAGCCCCAGCATTTT. Translation: CSVEDDSNQPQHF.

The chain is built from TRBV9 and TRBJ1-2, with a weak D call TRBD1 (5 bases). Deletions cut 4 bases from V and 0 bases from J, with 13 bases between. The CDR3 loop spans 15 amino acids. Germline lookup yields CDR1 SGDLS and CDR2 YYNGEE. CDR3 region: CASSPRGDTNYGYTF. The CDR3 DNA reads as TGTGCCAGCAGCCCGAGGGGAGATACTAACTATGGCTACACCTTC.

V usage is TRBV6-6 and J usage is TRBJ2-1; 9 nucleotides agree with TRBD1. From germline, CDR1 is MNHNY and CDR2 SVGAGI (reference sequence). Trimming cost V 8 bases and J 6 bases; bases outside gene matches: 11. The CDR3 runs to 15 residues. CDR3 in DNA: TGTGCCAGCTTACCGGGACAGGGCGCCCGCAATGAGCAGTTCTTC. Protein sequence: CASLPGQGARNEQFF.

The gene calls are TRBV7-9 and TRBJ1-2, with D perhaps matching TRBD1 (6 bases). The V gene's germline CDR1 is SEHNR and CDR2 FQNEAQ (reference sequence). The ends were cut back, 4 bases at V and 6 bases at J, with 21 bases in the middle. The length of the CDR3 is 16 residues. The CDR3 DNA sequence: TGTGCCAGCAGCTCTATCTTAGACTGGACAGACCATGGCTACACCTTC. Translated: CASSSILDWTDHGYTF. The full variable domain, in which reference TRBV7-9 and TRBJ1-2 provide the parts outside the CDR3, is DTGVSQNPRHKITKRGQNVTFRCDPISEHNRLYWYRQTLGQGPEFLTYFQNEAQLEKSRLLSDRFSAERPKGSFSTLEIQRTEQGDSAMYLCASSSILDWTDHGYTFGSGTRLTVV.

The chain employs TRBV13 and TRBJ1-3; weak D call: TRBD1 (5 bases). The CDR3 covers 16 residues. The V gene lost 5 bases and the J gene lost 0 bases, with 14 bases spanning the gap. The germline CDR1 and CDR2 sequences are PRHDT and FYEKMQ (reference sequence). CDR3 sequence (DNA): TGTGCCAGCAGCACCTCGGGACCTAACTCTGGAAACACCATATATTTT. It codes for CASSTSGPNSGNTIYF.

This sequence joins TRBV28 and TRBJ1-2; no definite D call. Germline-derived CDR1 and CDR2 are MDHEN and SYDVKM. CDR3 length: 14 residues. Deletions cut 2 bases from V and 6 bases from J, with 13 bases between. The DNA of the CDR3 is TGTGCCAGCAGTTTAACCAAGGTCGGAGATGGCTACACCTTC. Protein product: CASSLTKVGDGYTF.

The chain employs TRBV29-1 and TRBJ2-7; maybe TRBD2 (6 bases). Trimming pared 6 bases from V and 0 bases from J, leaving 15 bases between. Germline V CDR1 and CDR2: SQVTM, ANQGSEA. CDR3 size: 14 residues. CDR3 sequence reads: CSVLGLLSSYEQYF. The CDR3 DNA is TGCAGCGTACTGGGACTCCTCAGCTCCTACGAGCAGTACTTC.

Points on this clone: This specimen includes other DNA sequences encoding the same CDR3. The chain combines TRBV29-1 with TRBJ1-1; 11 bases agree with TRBD1. Germline CDR1 is SQVTM and CDR2 is ANQGSEA. The CDR3 is 12 residues long. V shed 7 bases, J shed 3 bases, and the junction held 1 base outside the gene matches. The CDR3 spells CSGGQGDTEAFF. CDR3 in DNA: TGCAGCGGGGGACAGGGGGACACTGAAGCTTTCTTT.

The chain employs TRBV19 and TRBJ2-4; tentatively, D is TRBD2 (5 bases). This CDR3 comprises 15 residues. Deletions cut 5 bases from V and 8 bases from J, with 19 bases between. Germline CDR1 and CDR2: LNHDA and SQIVND (reference sequence). This CDR3 is CASSLSGQPGDIQYF. CDR3 bases: TGTGCCAGTAGTTTGTCAGGTCAACCCGGGGACATTCAGTACTTC.

The chain carries TRBV13 and TRBJ2-4; no clear D. Trimming removed 5 bases at V and 3 bases at J, with 17 bases between. This CDR3 contains 16 residues. Germline CDR1 and CDR2: PRHDT and FYEKMQ (reference sequence). The CDR3 is CASSPGGWGSKNIQYF. DNA for the CDR3: TGTGCCAGCAGCCCGGGTGGTTGGGGTAGCAAAAACATTCAGTACTTC.

This clone appeared a few times. The chain recombines TRBV7-2 with TRBJ1-1, with D possibly matching TRBD1 (6 bases). V was pared by 5 bases and J by 4 bases, with 17 bases between. The CDR3 totals 15 residues. Germline V gene data show CDR1 as SGHTA and CDR2 as FQGNSA. DNA for the CDR3: TGTGCCAGCAGCCCGAACGCCGGGGGCGGCACTGAAGCTTTCTTT. Translation gives CASSPNAGGGTEAFF.

V gene TRBV30 combines with J gene TRBJ2-7; D not resolved. The V end lost 1 base, the J end lost 2 bases, and 6 bases lay between the germline ends. This CDR3 comprises 12 residues. Looked up from germline, CDR1 is GTSNPN and CDR2 is SVGIG (reference sequence). Here the CDR3 reads CAWSGSTYEQYF. The CDR3 DNA is TGTGCCTGGAGTGGATCTACCTACGAGCAGTACTTC.

The chain couples TRBV28 to TRBJ2-2; D remains unclear. This CDR3 has 18 amino acids. Per germline, CDR1 MDHEN and CDR2 SYDVKM. V lost 7 bases, J lost 8 bases, and 29 bases lay in between. Written as DNA, the CDR3 is TGTGCCAGCACCACTCGAATTCGTCGGGCAGTCGTCGGAGGGGAGCTGTTTTTT. Translation: CASTTRIRRAVVGGELFF.

The chain recombines TRBV5-6 with TRBJ2-3; TRBD2 aligns across 8 bases. The ends lost 6 bases at V and 9 bases at J; junction bases unmatched: 9. Per germline, CDR1 SGHDT and CDR2 YYEEEE. CDR3 length equals 13 residues. In nucleotides, the CDR3 is TGTGCCAGCACCTCTACTAGCGGACTAACGCAGTATTTT. It translates to CASTSTSGLTQYF.

The V gene is TRBV2, the J gene TRBJ1-6; no firm D call. V gave up 10 bases and J gave up 10 bases, with 23 bases separating them. Germline-derived CDR1 and CDR2 are SNHLY and FYNNEI. This CDR3 spans 15 amino acids. CDR3 coding DNA: TGTGCCATGACACCCAAGTCGCCGGGAAGCTCACCCCTCCACTTT. This sequence encodes CAMTPKSPGSSPLHF.

The rearrangement uses TRBV5-1 and TRBJ2-2; D possibly corresponds to TRBD2 (6 bases). This CDR3 has 14 amino acids. CDR1 and CDR2 from the germline V gene are SGHRS and YFSETQ. Trimming stripped 4 bases from V and 7 bases from J, with 14 bases between. The CDR3 DNA reads as TGCGCCAGCAGCCCGGACTACTGGAGCGGGGAGCTGTTTTTT. Translation: CASSPDYWSGELFF.

The chain carries TRBV6-6 and TRBJ1-3; no firm D call. V lost 8 bases, J lost 0 bases, and 5 bases lay in between. Germline V gene lookup returns CDR1 MNHNY and CDR2 SVGAGI (reference sequence). The CDR3 has 12 amino acids. CDR3 in amino acids: CASGTSGNTIYF. The CDR3 DNA reads as TGTGCCAGCGGCACCTCTGGAAACACCATATATTTT.

The CDR3 is CASTGQGAFETQYF. The CDR3, as DNA: TGTGCCAGCACGGGACAGGGGGCGTTTGAGACCCAGTACTTC. V gene TRBV25-1 combines with J gene TRBJ2-5, with TRBD1 identical over 12 bases. CDR3 size: 14 residues. V lost 7 bases and J lost 5; bases outside the gene matches: 5. Germline CDR1 is MGHDK and CDR2 is SYGVNS.

This clone was recorded once. Other nucleotide sequences from this sample produce the same CDR3. The chain has TRBV18 and TRBJ2-5, with a possible D match to TRBD2 (6 bases). With 6 bases removed from V and 5 bases from J, the gap between germline ends came to 7 bases. Looked up from germline, CDR1 is KGHSH and CDR2 is LQKENI. The CDR3 is 11 residues long. For the CDR3, the DNA is TGTGCCAGCTCTCGGGGGGAGACCCAGTACTTC. Protein: CASSRGETQYF.